This TCR beta chain was sequenced in a study of blood T cells in healthy people across ages. A second about 7 to 11 cycle PCR used barcoded and J-beta primers. Each CDR3 protein is one row after TCRdb ran MiXCR on the 5' RACE reads. The sample contains some 1.8 million distinct CDR3 sequences, 39% of which appear only once. Details on this clonotype: Its cognate antigen is unknown.

Findings and limits, study-wide: CMV infection status of these donors was not known. TCR beta diversity per million T cells fell roughly linearly with age. The study found more naive CD4+ cells and higher diversity in long-lived than aged donors.

Trimming took off 5 bases at V and 7 bases at J, with 18 bases between the two ends. There are 15 residues in the CDR3. The chain carries TRBV12-3 or TRBV12-4 and TRBJ1-5, with unresolved D. Sequenced material: blood. The clonotype was recovered from a human donor in good health. CDR3 sequence reads: CASSPSLGKMQPQHF. CDR3 DNA sequence: TGTGCCAGCAGTCCGTCCCTGGGAAAAATGCAGCCCCAGCATTTT.